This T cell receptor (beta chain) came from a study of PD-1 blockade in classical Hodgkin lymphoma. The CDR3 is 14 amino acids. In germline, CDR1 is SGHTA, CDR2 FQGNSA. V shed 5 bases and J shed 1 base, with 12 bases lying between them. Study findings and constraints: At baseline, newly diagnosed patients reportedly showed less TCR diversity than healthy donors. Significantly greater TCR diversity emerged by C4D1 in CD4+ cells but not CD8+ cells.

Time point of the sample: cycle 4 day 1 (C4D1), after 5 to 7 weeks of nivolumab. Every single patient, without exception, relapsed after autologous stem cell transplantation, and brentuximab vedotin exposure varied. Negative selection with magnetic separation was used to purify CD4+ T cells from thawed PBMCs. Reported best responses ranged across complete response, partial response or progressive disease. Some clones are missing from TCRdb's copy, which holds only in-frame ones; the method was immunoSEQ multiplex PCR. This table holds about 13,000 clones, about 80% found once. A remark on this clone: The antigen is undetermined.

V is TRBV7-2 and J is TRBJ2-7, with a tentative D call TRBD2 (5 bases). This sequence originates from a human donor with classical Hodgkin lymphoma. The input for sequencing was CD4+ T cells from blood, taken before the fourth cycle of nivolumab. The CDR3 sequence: CASSLAAGSYEQYF. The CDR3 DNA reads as TGTGCCAGCAGCCTTGCGGCGGGTTCCTACGAGCAGTACTTC.